These 5 T cell receptor beta chains originate from one sample sequenced in a study of T cells in Graves' hyperthyroidism and ophthalmopathy. Amplification of TCR beta CDR3 regions was performed using RNA transcripts as template. The TCR CDR3 first-round RT-PCR relied on the HTBI primer set. TCRdb redid the calling of the multiplex PCR reads with MiXCR, one entry per CDR3 protein. Of approximately 330,000 distinct CDR3 sequences listed, approximately 18% are singletons. Sequencing was carried out using blood. The source is a woman in her forties or fifties with Graves' hyperthyroidism.

This clonotype was detected ten times or more. The chain combines TRBV11-2 with TRBJ2-5, with D possibly being TRBD1 or TRBD2 (5 bases each). In germline, CDR1 is SGHAT, CDR2 FQNNGV. The V gene lost 1 base and the J gene lost 2 bases, with 8 bases spanning the gap. The CDR3 totals 14 residues. CDR3 coding DNA: TGTGCCAGCAGCTTAGGGGACGAACAAGAGACCCAGTACTTC. Translating gives CASSLGDEQETQYF. The complete variable domain, with remaining parts taken from reference TRBV11-2 and TRBJ2-5, reads EAGVAQSPRYKIIEKRQSVAFWCNPISGHATLYWYQQILGQGPKLLIQFQNNGVVDDSQLPKDRFSAERLKGVDSTLKIQPAKLEDSAVYLCASSLGDEQETQYFGPGTRLLVL.

This clonotype turned up a few times. The J gene is TRBJ2-1, the V gene TRBV24-1; TRBD2 agrees at 9 bases. The germline V gene encodes CDR1 KGHDR and CDR2 SFDVKD. The V and J ends lost 4 bases and 1 base, in that order; junction bases with no gene match: 4. This CDR3 comprises 16 residues. CDR3 bases: TGTGCCACCAGTGAAGAGGCGGGAGGGTCCTACAATGAGCAGTTCTTC. Translating gives CATSEEAGGSYNEQFF.

This clonotype was picked up many times. The CDR3 nucleotides are TGCGCCAGCAGCTTAAACGACATCATGAACACTGAAGCTTTCTTT. It specifies CASSLNDIMNTEAFF. The J gene is TRBJ1-1, the V gene TRBV5-1; D remains ambiguous. CDR1 and CDR2 from the germline V gene are SGHRS and YFSETQ. Between the trimmed V and J ends, which lost 2 bases and 0 bases, there was a span of 11 bases. This CDR3 spans 15 amino acids. Supplemented by reference TRBV5-1 and TRBJ1-1, the full variable domain reads KAGVTQTPRYLIKTRGQQVTLSCSPISGHRSVSWYQQTPGQGLQFLFEYFSETQRNKGNFPGRFSGRQFSNSRSEMNVSTLELGDSALYLCASSLNDIMNTEAFFGQGTRLTVV.

Here the CDR3 reads CASSLALIGGLPNNEQFF. CDR3 sequence (DNA): TGTGCCAGCAGCTTAGCGCTAATCGGGGGACTACCCAACAATGAGCAGTTCTTC. This chain connects TRBV7-9 to TRBJ2-1; 7 nucleotides match TRBD2. Germline V lookup: CDR1 SEHNR, CDR2 FQNEAQ (reference sequence). This CDR3 is 18 amino acids long. Trimming at V came to 0 bases and at J to 5 bases, leaving 13 bases not matched to a gene.

This sequence joins TRBV7-9 and TRBJ2-5, with D possibly being TRBD2 (6 bases). V was trimmed by 7 bases and J by 2 bases, leaving 29 bases between them. The CDR3 covers 19 residues. Germline V gives CDR1 SEHNR, CDR2 FQNEAQ (reference sequence). The DNA for the CDR3 is TGTGCCAGCACCTCCCTGTGGGGGGAGGCCGCCGACCTACAAGAGACCCAGTACTTC. Translation gives CASTSLWGEAADLQETQYF.